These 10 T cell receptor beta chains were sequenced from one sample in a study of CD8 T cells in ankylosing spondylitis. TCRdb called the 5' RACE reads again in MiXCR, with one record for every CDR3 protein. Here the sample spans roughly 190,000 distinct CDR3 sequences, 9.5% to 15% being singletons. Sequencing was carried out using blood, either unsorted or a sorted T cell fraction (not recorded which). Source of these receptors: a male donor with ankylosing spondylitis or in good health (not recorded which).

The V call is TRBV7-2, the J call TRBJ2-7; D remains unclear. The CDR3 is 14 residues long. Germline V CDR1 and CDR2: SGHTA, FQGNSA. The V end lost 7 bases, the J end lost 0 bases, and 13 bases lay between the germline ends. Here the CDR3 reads CASKPPNYSYEQYF. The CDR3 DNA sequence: TGTGCCAGCAAGCCCCCGAACTACTCCTACGAGCAGTACTTC.

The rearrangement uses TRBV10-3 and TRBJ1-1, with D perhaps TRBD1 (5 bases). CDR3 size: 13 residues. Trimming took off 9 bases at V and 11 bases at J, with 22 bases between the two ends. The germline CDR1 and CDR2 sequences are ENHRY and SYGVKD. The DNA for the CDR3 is TGTGCCATTAGCGACAGCACCCACGGTGACGCTTTCTTT. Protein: CAISDSTHGDAFF.

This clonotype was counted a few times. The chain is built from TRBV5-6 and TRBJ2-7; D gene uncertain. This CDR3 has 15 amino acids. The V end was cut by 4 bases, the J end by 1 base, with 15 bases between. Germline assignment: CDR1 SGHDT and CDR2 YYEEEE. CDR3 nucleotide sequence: TGTGCCAGCAGCCTTGATACATCCCTTTCCTACGAGCAGTACTTC. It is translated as CASSLDTSLSYEQYF.

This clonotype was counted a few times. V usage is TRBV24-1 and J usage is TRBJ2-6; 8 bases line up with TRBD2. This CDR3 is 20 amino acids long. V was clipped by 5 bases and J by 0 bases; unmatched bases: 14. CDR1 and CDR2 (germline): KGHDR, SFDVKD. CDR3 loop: CATSGPSGRIPLSGANVLTF. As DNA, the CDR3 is TGTGCCACCAGTGGTCCTAGCGGGCGCATCCCTCTCTCTGGGGCCAACGTCCTGACTTTC.

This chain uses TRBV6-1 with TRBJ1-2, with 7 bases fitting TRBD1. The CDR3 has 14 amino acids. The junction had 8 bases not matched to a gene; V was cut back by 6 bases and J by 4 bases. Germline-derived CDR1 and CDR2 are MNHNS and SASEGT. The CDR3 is CASSNRGGSYGYTF. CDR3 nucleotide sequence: TGTGCCAGCAGCAACAGGGGCGGAAGCTATGGCTACACCTTC.

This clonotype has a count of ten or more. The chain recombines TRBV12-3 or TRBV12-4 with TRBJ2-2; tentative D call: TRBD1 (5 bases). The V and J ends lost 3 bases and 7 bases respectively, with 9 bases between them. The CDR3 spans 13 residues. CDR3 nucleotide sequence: TGTGCCAGCAGTTTTGCAGGGTTCGGGGAGCTGTTTTTT. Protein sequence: CASSFAGFGELFF.

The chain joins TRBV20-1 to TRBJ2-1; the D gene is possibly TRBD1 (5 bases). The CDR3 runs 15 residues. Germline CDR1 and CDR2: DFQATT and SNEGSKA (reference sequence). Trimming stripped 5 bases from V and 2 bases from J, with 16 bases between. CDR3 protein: CSAEMVGAPYNEQFF. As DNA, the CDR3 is TGCAGTGCTGAGATGGTAGGGGCCCCCTACAATGAGCAGTTCTTC.

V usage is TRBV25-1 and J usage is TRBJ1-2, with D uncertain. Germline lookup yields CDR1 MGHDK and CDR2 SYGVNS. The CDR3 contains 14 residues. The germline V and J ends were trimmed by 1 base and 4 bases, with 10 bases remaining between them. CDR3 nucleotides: TGTGCCAGCAGTGAATGGGCAGTCGTCTATGGCTACACCTTC. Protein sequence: CASSEWAVVYGYTF.

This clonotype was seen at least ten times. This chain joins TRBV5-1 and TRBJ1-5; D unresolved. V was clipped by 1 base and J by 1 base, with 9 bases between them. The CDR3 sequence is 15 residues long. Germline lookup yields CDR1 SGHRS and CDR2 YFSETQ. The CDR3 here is CASSLRSASNQPQHF. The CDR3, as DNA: TGCGCCAGCAGCTTGAGGAGCGCAAGCAATCAGCCCCAGCATTTT.

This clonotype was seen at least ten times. This CDR3 reads CASSYGGAGPSYEQYF. The CDR3 DNA follows: TGTGCCAGCAGCTACGGAGGGGCAGGACCTTCCTACGAGCAGTACTTC. The J gene is TRBJ2-7, the V gene TRBV7-9, with D perhaps matching TRBD2 (6 bases). Deletions cut 4 bases from V and 1 base from J, with 17 bases between. The CDR3 totals 16 residues. In germline, CDR1 is SEHNR, CDR2 FQNEAQ (reference sequence).